The text below deals with one T cell receptor beta chain. In the source study's methods: The authors estimated nucleated cell counts from reference gene primer amplification. Profiled with immunoSEQ multiplex PCR; TCRdb holds only in-frame clones, not every one. V and J calls plus clone size are reproduced from that table; the DNA served to infer D and trimming. The profile shows about 200,000 clones, about 78% of them singletons. The data stem from a study of blood T cell repertoires in COVID-19. For the study at large: Samples came from the United States, Italy and Spain, spanning acute and convalescent COVID-19. In each case, the material was cDNA or gDNA derived from T cells, B-cell-depleted T cells, or PBMCs.

V lost 5 bases and J lost 1; bases outside the gene matches: 5. The CDR3 covers 15 residues. Germline-derived CDR1 and CDR2 are SGHTA and FQGNSA. The source of this sequence is a woman aged 70-85 years with acute or convalescent COVID-19. This sequence joins TRBV7-2 and TRBJ2-5; 9 bases align to TRBD2. Source material: peripheral blood. The CDR3 reads CASSISGGLQETQYF. DNA for the CDR3: TGTGCCAGCAGCATTAGCGGGGGACTCCAAGAGACCCAGTACTTC.